A selection of T cell receptor beta chains follows, all from one sample in a study of blood T cell repertoires in COVID-19. Using immunoSEQ multiplex PCR, the repertoire was profiled, and TCRdb retains in-frame clones only, with some absent. The data show about 220,000 clones, with just over 85% seen just once and about 15% held by the top ten. Sequenced: PBMCs or T cells enriched from blood (not recorded which). The receptors were sampled from a woman in her 50s with acute COVID-19. The CDR3 runs from the conserved cysteine through the conserved F or W. The order of the fields is D gene, J gene, clone size, V gene, CDR3 DNA, CDR3 protein. D genes are given only for firm matches. Rows give clone size only sometimes, using once, few, many, or a class for an expanded clone.

TRBD1 TRBJ1-2 - TRBV4-1 TGCGCCAGCAGCCTAGGGACAGGGGACTATGGCTACACCTTC CASSLGTGDYGYTF
- TRBJ2-7 - TRBV5-4 TGTGCCAGCAGCCGGGGAGGGGGAATTAGATACGAGCAGTACTTC CASSRGGGIRYEQYF
- TRBJ2-6 - TRBV5-1 TGCGCCAGCGCGTTGTGGACATCTGGGGCCAACGTCCTGACTTTC CASALWTSGANVLTF
TRBD1 TRBJ1-1 once TRBV19 TGTGCCAGTAGTATCCCATCTTGGACAGGGTCTAACACTGAAGCTTTCTTT CASSIPSWTGSNTEAFF
TRBD1 TRBJ1-4 - TRBV5-6 TGTGCCAGCAGCCTACCTGGGACAGCGAATGAAAAACTGTTTTTT CASSLPGTANEKLFF
TRBD1 TRBJ1-1 - TRBV6-5 TGTGCCAGCAGTCTCGACAGGGGAAACACTGAAGCTTTCTTT CASSLDRGNTEAFF
- TRBJ2-1 - TRBV27 TGTGCCAGCAGTTCTCTAGGCTTCAACAATGAGCAGTTCTTC CASSSLGFNNEQFF
TRBD2 TRBJ2-3 - TRBV30 TGTGCCTGGAGGAGGGCGGGAGGGCTCACAGATACGCAGTATTTT CAWRRAGGLTDTQYF
- TRBJ1-6 - TRBV29-1 TGCAGCGTTGCCTCAGGGAGGCATTCACCCCTCCACTTT CSVASGRHSPLHF
TRBD1 TRBJ1-1 - TRBV4-3 TGCGCCAGCAGCCAATCCCGGACAGGGTGGAACACTGAAGCTTTCTTT CASSQSRTGWNTEAFF
TRBD1 TRBJ2-7 few TRBV5-1 TGCGCCAGCAGCTTGGGGACAGGGGGCTACGAGCAGTACTTC CASSLGTGGYEQYF
- TRBJ1-1 - TRBV12-3/TRBV12-4 TGTGCCAGCAGCGCGGTAGGACAGCGTGAAGCTTTCTTT CASSAVGQREAFF
- TRBJ1-2 - TRBV29-1 TGCAGCGTTGGTGGCCAGACTGCACCTAACTATGGCTACACCTTC CSVGGQTAPNYGYTF
- TRBJ2-1 - TRBV2 TGTGCCAGCAGTGAAGCTAGCGGCTCCTACAATGAGCAGTTCTTC CASSEASGSYNEQFF
- TRBJ1-1 - TRBV9 TGTGCCAGCAGCGCTAATCAGGGGAACACTGAAGCTTTCTTT CASSANQGNTEAFF
- TRBJ1-2 - TRBV7-8 TGTGCCAGCAGCAAAGAATGGGACAACGGCTATGGCTACACCTTC CASSKEWDNGYGYTF
TRBD2 TRBJ2-5 - TRBV11-3 TGTGCCAGCAGCTTAGGTCCAGCGGGAGGGGATGTCGAGACCCAGTACTTC CASSLGPAGGDVETQYF